The T cell receptor beta chain under discussion was sequenced for a study of Ad26.COV2.S vaccination and SARS-CoV-2 variants. The treatment is: around 19 received Ad26.COV2.S at low or high dose, single or two shots; 5 received placebo; per-sample allocation not given. Day 63 after the first injection of vaccine or placebo was the sampling time. Clones were sequenced by immunoSEQ multiplex PCR, and TCRdb holds only the in-frame ones, with some missing. The data show roughly 400,000 clones, 90% seen once. The material sequenced was peripheral blood, taken in a trial of Ad26.COV2.S vaccine versus placebo. This receptor was identified in a person between 18 and 59 years old who received the Ad26.COV2.S COVID-19 vaccine or a placebo.

This CDR3 is CSALDIGEAFF. The CDR3, as DNA: TGCAGTGCTTTAGACATTGGGGAAGCTTTCTTT. V usage is TRBV20-1 and J usage is TRBJ1-1; D gene ambiguous. The ends were cut back, 5 bases at V and 8 bases at J, with 12 bases in the middle. Germline V gives CDR1 DFQATT, CDR2 SNEGSKA (reference sequence). This CDR3 contains 11 residues.